Shown below are 25 T cell receptor beta chains from a single sample sequenced in a study of cytomegalovirus exposure and HLA in healthy donors. With 60 Vbeta and 13 Jbeta primers, the PCR was carried out. TCRdb keeps only in-frame clones here, not all; method: immunoSEQ multiplex PCR. The data show around 230,000 clones, 85% seen once. The sequenced sample was PBMCs. Every receptor here comes from a girl aged 2-10 years in good health and CMV-seronegative.

The chain has TRBV7-6 and TRBJ2-7; D may be TRBD2 (5 bases). The germline gives CDR1 SGHVS, CDR2 FNYEAQ. The CDR3 is 13 residues long. V shed 5 bases and J shed 4 bases, with 12 bases lying between them. Written as DNA, the CDR3 is TGTGCCAGCAGCCCATCCCCGGGATACGAGCAGTACTTC. This encodes CASSPSPGYEQYF.

This clone was detected only a few times. The V and J genes are TRBV5-1 and TRBJ2-3, with 10 bases that match TRBD2. V lost 0 bases and J lost 5; bases outside the gene matches: 6. Germline CDR1 SGHRS, CDR2 YFSETQ. This CDR3 comprises 16 residues. The DNA of the CDR3 is TGCGCCAGCAGCTTGGCAGCGGGGGGGATGAGAGATACGCAGTATTTT. Translation: CASSLAAGGMRDTQYF.

This rearrangement joins TRBV30 to TRBJ1-1; D gene uncertain. The ends were cut back, 5 bases at V and 0 bases at J, with 10 bases in the middle. CDR1 is GTSNPN and CDR2 is SVGIG in the germline V gene (reference sequence). CDR3 size: 13 residues. The CDR3 nucleotides read TGTGCCTGGGCAGAGAGGATGAACACTGAAGCTTTCTTT. Protein sequence: CAWAERMNTEAFF. Looking up the rest from reference TRBV30 and TRBJ1-1 gives the full variable domain: SQTIHQWPATLVQPVGSPLSLECTVEGTSNPNLYWYRQAAGRGLQLLFYSVGIGQISSEVPQNLSASRPQDRQFILSSKKLLLSDSGFYLCAWAERMNTEAFFGQGTRLTVV.

The chain recombines TRBV19 with TRBJ2-1, with D uncertain. This CDR3 is 12 amino acids long. Deletions cut 5 bases from V and 4 bases from J, with 6 bases between. The germline CDR1 and CDR2 sequences are LNHDA and SQIVND (reference sequence). CDR3 nucleotide sequence: TGTGCCAGTAGTGAGAGTTACAATGAGCAGTTCTTC. This gives the protein CASSESYNEQFF.

The chain carries TRBV30 and TRBJ1-4; 8 bases agree with TRBD1. The V gene's germline CDR1 is GTSNPN and CDR2 SVGIG (reference sequence). CDR3 size: 14 residues. V shed 2 bases, J shed 10 bases, and the junction held 9 bases outside the gene matches. The CDR3 spells CAWSQVGQVVKLFF. In nucleotides, the CDR3 is TGTGCCTGGAGTCAAGTGGGACAGGTTGTAAAACTGTTTTTT. The whole variable domain, filled in from reference TRBV30 and TRBJ1-4, reads SQTIHQWPATLVQPVGSPLSLECTVEGTSNPNLYWYRQAAGRGLQLLFYSVGIGQISSEVPQNLSASRPQDRQFILSSKKLLLSDSGFYLCAWSQVGQVVKLFFGSGTQLSVL.

The rearrangement joins TRBV19 to TRBJ1-1; maybe TRBD1 (5 bases). The CDR3 runs to 11 residues. V was shortened by 5 bases and J by 8 bases, with 9 bases between the two germline ends. Germline V gives CDR1 LNHDA, CDR2 SQIVND (reference sequence). CDR3 in DNA: TGTGCCAGTAGTGGGGCAGGGGAAGCTTTCTTT. Encoded protein: CASSGAGEAFF. The entire variable domain, with the rest obtained from reference TRBV19 and TRBJ1-1, is as follows: DGGITQSPKYLFRKEGQNVTLSCEQNLNHDAMYWYRQDPGQGLRLIYYSQIVNDFQKGDIAEGYSVSREKKESFPLTVTSAQKNPTAFYLCASSGAGEAFFGQGTRLTVV.

V is TRBV6-1 and J is TRBJ1-1; 7 bases line up with TRBD1. Trimming at V came to 3 bases and at J to 0 bases, leaving 7 bases not matched to a gene. The germline gives CDR1 MNHNS, CDR2 SASEGT. This CDR3 has 16 residues. CDR3 loop: CASSDLSRGLNTEAFF. The CDR3, as DNA: TGTGCCAGCAGTGACCTCTCGAGGGGGCTGAACACTGAAGCTTTCTTT.

A remark on this clone: At the DNA level, this CDR3 is encoded by other sequences in the same sample as well. V is TRBV6-4 and J is TRBJ1-2, with a tentative D call TRBD1 (6 bases). Trimming stripped 0 bases from V and 4 bases from J, with 6 bases between. Looked up from germline, CDR1 is MRHNA and CDR2 is SNTAGT. The CDR3 covers 13 residues. CDR3 sequence reads: CASSDSGGYGYTF. The CDR3 coding sequence is TGTGCCAGCAGTGACTCAGGGGGCTATGGCTACACCTTC.

This clone occurred a few times. The chain is built from TRBV5-1 and TRBJ1-1, with D unresolved. CDR3 length: 15 amino acids. Germline values: CDR1 SGHRS, CDR2 YFSETQ. The V and J ends lost 6 bases and 0 bases respectively, with 15 bases between them. The CDR3 protein is CASIREDGMNTEAFF. The CDR3 DNA is TGCGCCAGCATACGGGAGGACGGTATGAACACTGAAGCTTTCTTT.

This chain uses TRBV5-5 with TRBJ2-3; 11 positions agree with TRBD2. In germline, CDR1 is SGHKS, CDR2 YYEKEE (reference sequence). The CDR3 totals 16 residues. J lost 0 bases, V lost 2 bases, and 2 bases had no gene match. The CDR3 DNA reads TGTGCCAGCAGCTTTCGACTAGCGGGGAGCACAGATACGCAGTATTTT. Protein product: CASSFRLAGSTDTQYF.

The rearrangement uses TRBV10-2 and TRBJ2-5; TRBD2 matches 9 bases. Germline CDR1 reads WSHSY; CDR2 reads SAAADI. The CDR3 loop spans 12 amino acids. V lost 9 bases to trimming and J lost 4 bases; unmatched junction nucleotides: 3. The CDR3 DNA sequence: TGCGCCAGTAGGACTAGCGCAGAGACCCAGTACTTC. Translated: CASRTSAETQYF.

The V call is TRBV25-1, the J call TRBJ1-1, with 10 positions matching TRBD1. The J segment lost 12 bases and the V segment lost 10 bases, leaving 11 bases of the junction unmatched. CDR1 and CDR2 from the germline V gene are MGHDK and SYGVNS. The length of the CDR3 is 12 residues. CDR3 sequence reads: CAILSGTGETFF. CDR3 DNA: TGTGCCATCCTTTCCGGGACAGGGGAGACTTTCTTT. The full variable domain, rest sourced from reference TRBV25-1 and TRBJ1-1, is EADIYQTPRYLVIGTGKKITLECSQTMGHDKMYWYQQDPGMELHLIHYSYGVNSTEKGDLSSESTVSRIRTEHFPLTLESARPSHTSQYLCAILSGTGETFFGQGTRLTVV.

This clone showed up just once. The chain combines TRBV5-1 with TRBJ2-5, with unresolved D. The J call is doubtful: the DNA matches TRBJ2-7 better. From germline, CDR1 is SGHRS and CDR2 YFSETQ. CDR3 size: 14 residues. In nucleotides, the CDR3 is TGCGCCAGCAGCTTGTCCTGGAGCTCCTACGAGCAGTACTTC. Its translation is CASSLSWSSYEQYF.

The gene calls are TRBV5-1 and TRBJ2-5; the D gene is possibly TRBD2 (6 bases). Deletions cut 6 bases from V and 2 bases from J, with 20 bases between. Germline loops: CDR1 SGHRS, CDR2 YFSETQ. The CDR3 loop spans 16 amino acids. CDR3 DNA: TGCGCCAGCAACCCCGGGATAGGGACTCCACAAGAGACCCAGTACTTC. Protein: CASNPGIGTPQETQYF.

J is TRBJ2-6 and V is TRBV5-8; possible D gene TRBD1, 5 bases. In germline, CDR1 is SGHTS, CDR2 YDEGEE. The V and J ends lost 0 bases and 1 base respectively, with 5 bases between them. This CDR3 has 15 residues. CDR3 residues: CASSLGQSGANVLTF. CDR3 DNA: TGTGCCAGCAGCTTGGGACAGTCTGGGGCCAACGTCCTGACTTTC. The variable domain in full, completed from reference TRBV5-8 and TRBJ2-6, reads EAGVTQSPTHLIKTRGQQATLRCSPISGHTSVYWYQQALGLGLQFLLWYDEGEERNRGNFPPRFSGRQFPNYSSELNVNALELEDSALYLCASSLGQSGANVLTFGAGSRLTVL.

The chain has TRBV6-6 and TRBJ2-1; 14 nucleotides align to TRBD2. In germline, CDR1 is MNHNY, CDR2 SVGAGI (reference sequence). J gave up 8 bases and V 5 bases, and 5 bases lay outside the gene matches. This CDR3 spans 15 amino acids. CDR3 DNA sequence: TGTGCCAGCAGTGTGACTAGCGGGGGGGCGGATGAGCAGTTCTTC. Translation: CASSVTSGGADEQFF.

The chain links TRBV5-1 to TRBJ2-1; 13 bases align to TRBD2. The germline gives CDR1 SGHRS, CDR2 YFSETQ. The CDR3 covers 18 residues. Unmatched junction bases numbered 14, after V lost 4 bases and J lost 7 bases. Written as DNA, the CDR3 is TGCGCCAGCAGCCCGGGACTAGCGGGGCCCGTTAAATCGAATGAGCAGTTCTTC. Translation: CASSPGLAGPVKSNEQFF. Full variable domain (outside the CDR3, taken from reference TRBV5-1 and TRBJ2-1): KAGVTQTPRYLIKTRGQQVTLSCSPISGHRSVSWYQQTPGQGLQFLFEYFSETQRNKGNFPGRFSGRQFSNSRSEMNVSTLELGDSALYLCASSPGLAGPVKSNEQFFGPGTRLTVL.

In this sample, this clone turned up a few times. The V gene is TRBV14, the J gene TRBJ1-2, with 9 bases matching TRBD1. The trim removed 4 bases at V and 4 bases at J, leaving 1 base unmatched. CDR3 length: 13 amino acids. The germline gives CDR1 SGHDN, CDR2 FVKESK. The CDR3 is CASSRDRVYGYTF. The CDR3 nucleotides read TGTGCCAGCAGCCGGGACAGGGTCTATGGCTACACCTTC.

The chain has TRBV5-4 and TRBJ2-1, with D perhaps TRBD2 (7 bases). CDR1 is SGHNT, CDR2 YYREEE, per germline (reference sequence). Trimming shortened V by 2 bases and J by 6 bases, and 12 bases separated the two germline ends. This CDR3 comprises 14 residues. The CDR3 sequence is CASSFGGPGNEQFF. The CDR3 nucleotides are TGTGCCAGCAGCTTCGGGGGGCCCGGCAATGAGCAGTTCTTC.

A note on this clone: The junction and the germline gene differ at one end; a read error may be behind it. The V gene is TRBV6-1, the J gene TRBJ2-7, with 9 bases matching TRBD2. This CDR3 comprises 14 residues. Germline V gene lookup returns CDR1 MNHNS and CDR2 SASEGT. As DNA, the CDR3 is TGTGCCGGCAGCGGGAGGACTAAGGGGTCTGAGCAGTACTTC. It codes for CAGSGRTKGSEQYF.

This chain connects TRBV7-9 to TRBJ2-5; 9 bases agree with TRBD2. This CDR3 spans 16 amino acids. V was clipped by 0 bases and J by 4 bases; unmatched bases: 6. Germline loops: CDR1 SEHNR, CDR2 FQNEAQ (reference sequence). The CDR3 is CASSLAGLAGRETQYF. The CDR3 DNA follows: TGTGCCAGCAGCTTAGCGGGGCTAGCGGGGAGAGAGACCCAGTACTTC.

This clone was picked up a small number of times. The V gene is TRBV6-6, the J gene TRBJ2-1; 9 positions agree with TRBD2. CDR3 length: 16 amino acids. Germline V gives CDR1 MNHNY, CDR2 SVGAGI (reference sequence). V dropped 5 bases and J dropped 5; count of bases not matched to a gene: 10. The CDR3 here is CASSATLGTSNNEQFF. CDR3 nucleotides: TGTGCCAGCAGTGCCACTTTGGGGACTAGCAACAATGAGCAGTTCTTC.

On this clone: The junction shows a germline mismatch at one end, possibly a read error. The CDR3 bases are TGTGCCAGCAGCCTAGCCGGGACTAGCTCCTACAATGAGCAGTTCTTC. Its protein product is CASSLAGTSSYNEQFF. The V and J genes are TRBV7-6 and TRBJ2-1; TRBD2 matches at 8 bases. The CDR3 is 16 residues long. Germline V CDR1 and CDR2: SGHVS, FNYEAQ.

This clone was observed once. The chain employs TRBV5-4 and TRBJ1-6, with D maybe TRBD1 (6 bases). This CDR3 is built from 14 residues. Trimming left V 4 bases short and J 6 bases short, with 11 bases between. Germline V gene data show CDR1 as SGHNT and CDR2 as YYREEE (reference sequence). In DNA, the CDR3 is TGTGCCAGCAGCCTTCAGGGGAGTAATTCACCCCTCCACTTT. Protein sequence: CASSLQGSNSPLHF.

This chain connects TRBV30 to TRBJ1-5; weak D call: TRBD1 (6 bases). V was clipped by 5 bases and J by 5 bases, with 19 bases between them. This CDR3 has 15 residues. Germline CDR1 and CDR2: GTSNPN and SVGIG (reference sequence). This CDR3 is CAWAYGAGEYQPQHF. CDR3 in DNA: TGTGCCTGGGCTTACGGGGCAGGGGAATATCAGCCCCAGCATTTT.